This T cell receptor beta chain was sequenced in a study of shared clonotypes between healthy human individuals. Overall study: Per donor, three plates held CD4 naive cells, three held CD4 memory, two held CD8 naive and one held CD8 memory. Study-wide results and limits: For naive CD4 cells, approximately 5% of clonotypes were shared across a handful of donors. Among the subsets, naive ones generally showed larger estimated richness than memory ones.

Profiling relied on immunoSEQ multiplex PCR, and the TCRdb table lists in-frame clones only, not all of them. The sample includes millions of clones, more than 90% of them seen just once. Remarks on this clone: Its antigen is as yet unknown.

The receptor comes from a man between 18 and 35 years old in good health. What was sequenced was naive CD4+ T cells sorted from blood. Subset here: CD45RA+ positively selected.

The CDR3 sequence: CASSAESLGTGELFF. CDR3 sequence (DNA): TGTGCCAGCAGCGCCGAGAGCCTCGGCACCGGGGAGCTGTTTTTT. J is TRBJ2-2 and V is TRBV6-4; no firm D call. V shed 6 bases and J shed 4 bases, with 15 bases lying between them. The CDR3 extends over 15 amino acids. Per germline, CDR1 MRHNA and CDR2 SNTAGT.